Below, one TCR beta chain is given with its context. What it binds is unknown. Sequence at one end of the junction differs from germline and may be a read error. This entry is derived from a study of cytomegalovirus exposure and HLA in healthy donors. Study-wide background: Genotyping showed roughly 83% of some 400 donors falling in the Caucasian-associated ancestry cluster.

PCR primers comprised 60 Vbeta and 13 Jbeta primers. The protocol was immunoSEQ multiplex PCR, while the TCRdb copy is restricted to in-frame clones and leaves out a portion. The repertoire has 150,000 or so clones, roughly 73% of them found once; the top ten carry approximately 10%. Study outcomes and limitations: The study recorded fewer than 200 TCR beta chains that were cytomegalovirus-associated.

This CDR3 contains 19 residues. The germline V gene has CDR1 SEHNR and CDR2 FQNEAQ (reference sequence). This sequence joins TRBV7-9 and TRBJ2-7; 14 bases map to TRBD2. Sequencing was performed on PBMCs. This TCR was sampled from a man between 18 and 35 years old in good health and CMV-seropositive. The chain's CDR3 is CSSSLSPGLAGESSYEQYF. CDR3 in DNA: TGTTCCAGCAGCTTAAGCCCGGGACTAGCGGGGGAGAGCTCCTACGAGCAGTACTTC.